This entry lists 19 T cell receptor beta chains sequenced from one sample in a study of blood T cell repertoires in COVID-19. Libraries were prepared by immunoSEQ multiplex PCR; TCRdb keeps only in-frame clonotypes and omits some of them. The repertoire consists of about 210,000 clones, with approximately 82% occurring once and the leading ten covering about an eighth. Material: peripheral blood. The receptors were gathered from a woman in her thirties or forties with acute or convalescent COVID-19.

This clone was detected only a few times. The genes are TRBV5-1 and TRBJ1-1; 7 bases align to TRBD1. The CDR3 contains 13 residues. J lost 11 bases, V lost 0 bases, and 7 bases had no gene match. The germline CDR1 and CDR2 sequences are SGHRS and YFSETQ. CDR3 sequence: CASSLEGGTDAFF. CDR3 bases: TGCGCCAGCAGCTTGGAGGGTGGGACAGATGCTTTCTTT.

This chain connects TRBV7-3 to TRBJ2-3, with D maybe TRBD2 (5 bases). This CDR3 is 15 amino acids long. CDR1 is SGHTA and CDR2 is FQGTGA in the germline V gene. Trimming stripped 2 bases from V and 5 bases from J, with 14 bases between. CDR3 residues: CASSLAVGSLDTQYF. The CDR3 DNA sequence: TGTGCCAGCAGCTTAGCTGTAGGGAGTTTAGATACGCAGTATTTT.

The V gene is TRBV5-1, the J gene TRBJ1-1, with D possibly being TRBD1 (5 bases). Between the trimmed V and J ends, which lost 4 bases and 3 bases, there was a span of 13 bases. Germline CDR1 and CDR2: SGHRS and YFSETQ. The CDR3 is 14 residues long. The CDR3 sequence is CASSGGTLDTEAFF. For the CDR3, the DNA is TGCGCCAGCAGCGGGGGGACCCTTGACACTGAAGCTTTCTTT.

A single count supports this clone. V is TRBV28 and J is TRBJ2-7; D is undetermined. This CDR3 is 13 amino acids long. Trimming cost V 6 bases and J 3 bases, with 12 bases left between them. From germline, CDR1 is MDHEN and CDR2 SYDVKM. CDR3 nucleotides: TGTGCCAGCAGCATTGTCGGCGGCTACGAGCAGTACTTC. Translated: CASSIVGGYEQYF.

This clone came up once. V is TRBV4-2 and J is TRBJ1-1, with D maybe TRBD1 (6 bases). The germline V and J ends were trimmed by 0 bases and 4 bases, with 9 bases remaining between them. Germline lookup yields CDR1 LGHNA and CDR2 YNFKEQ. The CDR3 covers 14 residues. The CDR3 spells CASSQDTGSTEAFF. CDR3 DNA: TGTGCCAGCAGCCAAGACACAGGGAGCACTGAAGCTTTCTTT.

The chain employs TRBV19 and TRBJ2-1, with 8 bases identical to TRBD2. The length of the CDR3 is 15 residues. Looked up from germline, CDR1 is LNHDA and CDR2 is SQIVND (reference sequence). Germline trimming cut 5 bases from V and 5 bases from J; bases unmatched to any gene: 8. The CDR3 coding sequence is TGTGCCAGTAGTTTAAGGGGACTAGTGCACAATGAGCAGTTCTTC. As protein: CASSLRGLVHNEQFF.

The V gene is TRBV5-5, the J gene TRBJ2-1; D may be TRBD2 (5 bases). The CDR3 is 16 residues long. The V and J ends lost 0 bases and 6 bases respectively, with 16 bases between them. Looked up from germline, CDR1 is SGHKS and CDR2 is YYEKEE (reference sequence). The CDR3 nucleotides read TGTGCCAGCAGCTTGGTAATAGTCGCGGGCGGCAATGAGCAGTTCTTC. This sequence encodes CASSLVIVAGGNEQFF.

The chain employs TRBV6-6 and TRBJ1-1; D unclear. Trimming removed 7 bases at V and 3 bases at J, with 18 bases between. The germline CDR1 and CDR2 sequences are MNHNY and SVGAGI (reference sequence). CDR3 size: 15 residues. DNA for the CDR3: TGTGCCAGCACCAATGCAGGCCAGCTGGACACTGAAGCTTTCTTT. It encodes CASTNAGQLDTEAFF.

The CDR3 loop reads CASSTGLADTYEQYF. The CDR3 DNA reads TGTGCCAGCAGTACCGGACTAGCGGATACCTACGAGCAGTACTTC. The rearrangement uses TRBV2 and TRBJ2-7; 10 bases fit TRBD2. From germline, CDR1 is SNHLY and CDR2 FYNNEI. There are 15 residues in the CDR3. J lost 2 bases, V lost 5 bases, and 6 bases had no gene match.

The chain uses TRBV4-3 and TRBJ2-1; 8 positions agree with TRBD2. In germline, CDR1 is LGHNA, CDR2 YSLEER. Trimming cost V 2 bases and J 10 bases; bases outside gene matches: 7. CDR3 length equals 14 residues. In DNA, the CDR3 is TGCGCCAGCAGCCAAAGGACTAGCCCACGCGAGCAGTTCTTC. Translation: CASSQRTSPREQFF.

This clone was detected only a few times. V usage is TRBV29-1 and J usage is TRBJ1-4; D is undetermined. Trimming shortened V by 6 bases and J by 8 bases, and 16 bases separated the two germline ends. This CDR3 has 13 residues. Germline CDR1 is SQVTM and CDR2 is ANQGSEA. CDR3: CSVKEGPGEKLFF. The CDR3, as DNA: TGCAGCGTGAAGGAGGGCCCTGGGGAAAAACTGTTTTTT.

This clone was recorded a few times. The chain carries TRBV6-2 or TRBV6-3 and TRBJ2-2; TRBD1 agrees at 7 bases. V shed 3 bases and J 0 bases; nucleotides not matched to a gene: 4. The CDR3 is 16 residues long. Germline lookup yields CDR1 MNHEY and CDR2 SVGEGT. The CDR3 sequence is CASSYGQETNTGELFF. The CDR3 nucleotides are TGTGCCAGCAGTTATGGACAGGAAACGAACACCGGGGAGCTGTTTTTT.

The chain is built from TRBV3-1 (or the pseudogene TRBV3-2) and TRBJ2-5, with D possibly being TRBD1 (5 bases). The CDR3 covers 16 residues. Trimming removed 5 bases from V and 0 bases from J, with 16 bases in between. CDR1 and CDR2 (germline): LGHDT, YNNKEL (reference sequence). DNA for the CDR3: TGTGCCAGCAGCTTCCCAAGGACGGACAACCAAGAGACCCAGTACTTC. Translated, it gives CASSFPRTDNQETQYF.

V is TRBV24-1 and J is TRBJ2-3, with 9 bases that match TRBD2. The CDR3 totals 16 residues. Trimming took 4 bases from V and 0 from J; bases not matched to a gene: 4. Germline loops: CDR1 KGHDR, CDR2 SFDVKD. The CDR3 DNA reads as TGTGCCACCAGTGACGTAGCGGGAGCTAGCACAGATACGCAGTATTTT. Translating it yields CATSDVAGASTDTQYF.

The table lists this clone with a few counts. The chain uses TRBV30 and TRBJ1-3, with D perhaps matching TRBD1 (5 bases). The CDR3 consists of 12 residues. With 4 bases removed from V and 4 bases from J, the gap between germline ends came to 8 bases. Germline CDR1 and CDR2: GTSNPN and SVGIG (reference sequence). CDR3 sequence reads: CAWKGIGNTIYF. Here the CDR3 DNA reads TGTGCCTGGAAGGGGATAGGAAACACCATATATTTT. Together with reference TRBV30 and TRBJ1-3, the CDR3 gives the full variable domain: SQTIHQWPATLVQPVGSPLSLECTVEGTSNPNLYWYRQAAGRGLQLLFYSVGIGQISSEVPQNLSASRPQDRQFILSSKKLLLSDSGFYLCAWKGIGNTIYFGEGSWLTVV.

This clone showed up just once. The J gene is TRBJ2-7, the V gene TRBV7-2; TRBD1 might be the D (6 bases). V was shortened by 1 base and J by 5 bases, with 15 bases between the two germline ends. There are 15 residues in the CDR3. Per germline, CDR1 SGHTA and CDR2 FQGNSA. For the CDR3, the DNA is TGTGCCAGCAGCTTAGTATACGGCGAGGGGGACGAGCAGTACTTC. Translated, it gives CASSLVYGEGDEQYF.

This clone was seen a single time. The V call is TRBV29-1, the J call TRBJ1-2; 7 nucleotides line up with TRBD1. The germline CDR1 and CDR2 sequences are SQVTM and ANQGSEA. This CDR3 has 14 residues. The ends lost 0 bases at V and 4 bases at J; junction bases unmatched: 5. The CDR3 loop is CSVEENRGGYGYTF. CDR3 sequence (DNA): TGCAGCGTTGAAGAAAACAGGGGAGGCTATGGCTACACCTTC.

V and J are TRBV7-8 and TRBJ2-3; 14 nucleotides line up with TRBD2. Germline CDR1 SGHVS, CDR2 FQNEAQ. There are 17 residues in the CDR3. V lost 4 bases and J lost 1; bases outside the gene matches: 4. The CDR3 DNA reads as TGTGCCAGCAGCTCGGGACTAGCGGGAGAGGGCACAGATACGCAGTATTTT. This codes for CASSSGLAGEGTDTQYF.

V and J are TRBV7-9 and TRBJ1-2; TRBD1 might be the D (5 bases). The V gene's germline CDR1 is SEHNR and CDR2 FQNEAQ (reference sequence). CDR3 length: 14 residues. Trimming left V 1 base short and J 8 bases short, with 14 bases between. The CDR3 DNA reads TGTGCCAGCAGCTTAGTAGGGGTTCGTTCGGGCTACACCTTC. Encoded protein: CASSLVGVRSGYTF.